One sample yielded the 9 T cell receptor beta chains listed below, sequenced in a study of blood T cell repertoires in COVID-19. The data were produced by immunoSEQ multiplex PCR, yet TCRdb's version contains in-frame clones alone and is incomplete. The repertoire holds under 350,000 clones, with roughly 85% as singletons. The sample was peripheral blood. These receptor sequences come from a woman in her 50s who had recovered from COVID-19.

The genes are TRBV24-1 and TRBJ2-3; TRBD1 matches 11 bases. With V trimmed by 4 bases and J by 2 bases, 7 bases remained unmatched. CDR3 length: 17 amino acids. The germline V gene has CDR1 KGHDR and CDR2 SFDVKD. This CDR3 is CATSDPGTGGFTDTQYF. The CDR3 DNA is TGTGCCACCAGTGACCCCGGGACAGGGGGGTTCACAGATACGCAGTATTTT.

This rearrangement joins TRBV4-1 to TRBJ1-1, with a weak D call TRBD1 (5 bases). With 1 base removed from V and 6 bases from J, the gap between germline ends came to 15 bases. Germline-derived CDR1 and CDR2 are MGHRA and YSYEKL. This CDR3 is 15 amino acids long. This chain's CDR3 is CASSQGRGGSAEAFF. DNA of the CDR3: TGCGCCAGCAGCCAAGGTCGTGGGGGGTCCGCTGAAGCTTTCTTT.

The chain has TRBV19 and TRBJ1-2, with TRBD1 matching over 11 bases. Germline V lookup: CDR1 LNHDA, CDR2 SQIVND (reference sequence). V trimming: 5 bases; J trimming: 6 bases; junction bases outside the gene matches: 8. CDR3 length: 15 residues. The CDR3 nucleotides are TGTGCCAGTAGTGCCCCCGGGACAGGGGGGCATGGCTACACCTTC. Translation gives CASSAPGTGGHGYTF.

A word on this clone: The junction and the germline gene differ at one end; a read error may be behind it. CDR3 nucleotides: TGTGCCAGCAGCTTATCCTTAGGGAGGGGGAACACTGAAGCTTTCTTT. Its protein product is CASSLSLGRGNTEAFF. The chain links TRBV28 to TRBJ1-1, with D perhaps matching TRBD1 (5 bases). Germline V gene lookup returns CDR1 MDHEN and CDR2 SYDVKM. CDR3 length: 16 residues.

The rearrangement joins TRBV5-1 to TRBJ2-1; TRBD2 is a possible D gene (6 bases). Germline V gives CDR1 SGHRS, CDR2 YFSETQ. Trimming shortened V by 0 bases and J by 1 base, and 11 bases separated the two germline ends. The CDR3 is made up of 16 amino acids. As DNA, the CDR3 is TGCGCCAGCAGCTTGGACGTGGGGGGTTCCTACAATGAGCAGTTCTTC. Translating gives CASSLDVGGSYNEQFF.

Concerning this clone itself: This sample also contains other DNA sequences that code for the same CDR3. This chain uses TRBV28 with TRBJ2-7, with 8 positions matching TRBD1. In germline, CDR1 is MDHEN, CDR2 SYDVKM. There are 13 residues in the CDR3. Trimming cost V 6 bases and J 3 bases; bases outside gene matches: 4. The CDR3 DNA follows: TGTGCCAGCAGAACCGGACAGGGCTACGAGCAGTACTTC. Translation gives CASRTGQGYEQYF.

The V and J genes are TRBV30 and TRBJ2-3, with D uncertain. V gave up 0 bases and J gave up 4 bases, with 5 bases separating them. The V gene's germline CDR1 is GTSNPN and CDR2 SVGIG (reference sequence). There are 12 residues in the CDR3. The CDR3 coding sequence is TGTGCCTGGAGTGTACTTGCAGATACGCAGTATTTT. The encoded protein is CAWSVLADTQYF. Looking up the rest from reference TRBV30 and TRBJ2-3 gives the full variable domain: SQTIHQWPATLVQPVGSPLSLECTVEGTSNPNLYWYRQAAGRGLQLLFYSVGIGQISSEVPQNLSASRPQDRQFILSSKKLLLSDSGFYLCAWSVLADTQYFGPGTRLTVL.

V usage is TRBV25-1 and J usage is TRBJ1-6; D gene uncertain. Per the germline V gene, CDR1 is MGHDK and CDR2 is SYGVNS. The V and J ends lost 6 bases and 6 bases respectively, with 12 bases between them. The CDR3 has 14 amino acids. CDR3 loop: CASREVPSNSPLHF. Written as DNA, the CDR3 is TGTGCCAGCAGGGAGGTACCCTCTAATTCACCCCTCCACTTT.

The rearrangement uses TRBV27 and TRBJ2-3, with 11 bases identical to TRBD1. The CDR3 extends over 17 amino acids. V dropped 5 bases and J dropped 4; count of bases not matched to a gene: 11. Per germline, CDR1 MNHEY and CDR2 SMNVEV (reference sequence). CDR3 sequence (DNA): TGTGCCAGCAGTACCAATTTAGGGACAGGGGGATCAGATACGCAGTATTTT. It codes for CASSTNLGTGGSDTQYF.